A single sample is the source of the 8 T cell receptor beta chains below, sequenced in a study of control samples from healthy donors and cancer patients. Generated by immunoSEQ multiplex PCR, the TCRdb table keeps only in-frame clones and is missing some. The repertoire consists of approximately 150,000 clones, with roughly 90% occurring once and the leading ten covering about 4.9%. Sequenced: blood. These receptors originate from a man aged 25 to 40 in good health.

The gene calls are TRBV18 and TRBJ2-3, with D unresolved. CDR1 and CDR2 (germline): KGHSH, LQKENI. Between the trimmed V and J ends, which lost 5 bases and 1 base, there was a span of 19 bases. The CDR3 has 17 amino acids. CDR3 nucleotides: TGTGCCAGCTCAAAACCCCGGGCCTTGTATGGCACAGATACGCAGTATTTT. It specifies CASSKPRALYGTDTQYF.

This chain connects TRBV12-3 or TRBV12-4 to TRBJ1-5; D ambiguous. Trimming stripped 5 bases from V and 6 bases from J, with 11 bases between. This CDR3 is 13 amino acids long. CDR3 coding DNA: TGTGCCAGCAGTCCAACGGGTTTTCAGCCCCAGCATTTT. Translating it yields CASSPTGFQPQHF.

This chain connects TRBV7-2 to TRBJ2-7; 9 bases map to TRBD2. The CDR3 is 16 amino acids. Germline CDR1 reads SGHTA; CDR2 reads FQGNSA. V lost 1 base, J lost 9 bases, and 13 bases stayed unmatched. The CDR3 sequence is CASSLVIASGVFGQYF. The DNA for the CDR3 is TGTGCCAGCAGCTTAGTCATCGCTAGCGGGGTTTTCGGGCAGTACTTC.

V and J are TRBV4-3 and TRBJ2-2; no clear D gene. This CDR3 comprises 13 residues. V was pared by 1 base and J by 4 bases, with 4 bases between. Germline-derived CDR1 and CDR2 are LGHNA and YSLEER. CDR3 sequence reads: CASSQGATGELFF. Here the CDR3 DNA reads TGCGCCAGCAGCCAAGGGGCCACCGGGGAGCTGTTTTTT.

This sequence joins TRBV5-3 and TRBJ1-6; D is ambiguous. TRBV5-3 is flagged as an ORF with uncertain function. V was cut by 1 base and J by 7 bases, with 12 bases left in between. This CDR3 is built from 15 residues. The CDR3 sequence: CARSLLGIGNSPLHF. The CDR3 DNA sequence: TGTGCCAGAAGCTTGTTGGGAATTGGGAATTCACCCCTCCACTTT.

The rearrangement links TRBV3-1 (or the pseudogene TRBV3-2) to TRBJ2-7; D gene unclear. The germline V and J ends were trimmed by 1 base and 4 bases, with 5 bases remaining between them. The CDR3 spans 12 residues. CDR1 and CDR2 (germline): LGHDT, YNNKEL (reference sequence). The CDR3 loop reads CASSQVEYEQYF. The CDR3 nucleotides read TGTGCCAGCAGCCAAGTCGAGTACGAGCAGTACTTC.

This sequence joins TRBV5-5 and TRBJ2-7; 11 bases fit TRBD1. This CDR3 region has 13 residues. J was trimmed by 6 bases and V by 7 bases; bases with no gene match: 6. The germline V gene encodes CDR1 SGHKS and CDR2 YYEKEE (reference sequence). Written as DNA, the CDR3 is TGTGCCAGCGGAGGACAGGGGGCCATCGAGCAGTACTTC. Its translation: CASGGQGAIEQYF.

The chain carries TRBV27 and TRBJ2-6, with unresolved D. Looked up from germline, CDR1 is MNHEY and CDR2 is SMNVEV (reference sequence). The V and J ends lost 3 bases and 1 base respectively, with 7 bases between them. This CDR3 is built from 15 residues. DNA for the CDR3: TGTGCCAGCAGTTTGTGGAGTTCTGGGGCCAACGTCCTGACTTTC. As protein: CASSLWSSGANVLTF.